These T cell receptor beta chains were read from a single sample in a study of blood T cells in healthy people across ages. TCRdb reprocessed the 5' RACE reads via MiXCR and lists one record per CDR3 protein. The profile shows approximately 810,000 distinct CDR3 sequences, roughly 26% of them singletons. The sample comprised blood. Receptors originate from a woman older than 75 in good health. Each CDR3 is given with its conserved first and last residue. The D gene is left open where the match is weak. Rows give clone size only sometimes, using once, few, many, or a class for an expanded clone.

clone_size,j_call,v_call,d_call,cdr3_nt,cdr3_aa
many,TRBJ2-5,TRBV6-2/TRBV6-3,TRBD2,TGTGCCAGCAGTTACGGCCTAGCGGGGGCCCTAGAGACCCAGTACTTC,CASSYGLAGALETQYF
few,TRBJ1-6,TRBV6-6,NA,TGTGCCAGCAGCAGACAGGAGAGTTCACCCCTCCACTTT,CASSRQESSPLHF
many,TRBJ2-4,TRBV29-1,TRBD1,TGCAGCGTTGGGACAGGGGGAATAAACATTCAGTACTTC,CSVGTGGINIQYF
many,TRBJ2-1,TRBV20-1,TRBD2,TGCAGTGCTAGTCGTTTGCGGGGGGGCACTGAGCAGTTCTTC,CSASRLRGGTEQFF
many,TRBJ2-7,TRBV6-1,NA,TGTGCCAGCAGTGACTCGTCGCGGGGGCACTACGAGCAGTACTTC,CASSDSSRGHYEQYF
many,TRBJ2-6,TRBV30,NA,TGTGCCTGGAGCTTGGGGAACTCTGGGGCCAACGTCCTGACTTTC,CAWSLGNSGANVLTF
many,TRBJ2-1,TRBV5-1,TRBD2,TGCGCCAGCAGCTTGGGGGGGGGACTAGCGGGGCGGAATGAGCAGTTCTTC,CASSLGGGLAGRNEQFF
many,TRBJ2-3,TRBV7-2,TRBD2,TGTGCCAGCATACTAGCGGGGACCCGACCGTATTTT,CASILAGTRPYF
NA,TRBJ2-2,TRBV7-9,NA,TGTGCCACTGCGAAGGCGAACACCGGGGAGCTGTTTTTT,CATAKANTGELFF
NA,TRBJ2-3,TRBV29-1,TRBD2,TGCAGCCTGCGGTTCTCTCGGGAGGAGGGCTATTCGATACATGATACGCAGTATTTT,CSLRFSREEGYSIHDTQYF
many,TRBJ2-7,TRBV9,TRBD1,TGTGCCAGCAGCGCGGGACAGGGTGTGTCCTCCGAGCAGTACTTC,CASSAGQGVSSEQYF
NA,TRBJ1-6,TRBV2,NA,TGTGCCAGCAGCGACAGTCTTGATTCACCCCTCCACTTT,CASSDSLDSPLHF
NA,TRBJ1-3,TRBV20-1,NA,TGCAGTGCTAGAGTAACACACGGACACCACTTCTCTGGAAACACCATATATTTT,CSARVTHGHHFSGNTIYF
many,TRBJ2-6,TRBV10-1,NA,TGCGCCAGCAGCGGGACCGAGGCTCCTGGGGCCAACGTCCTGACTTTC,CASSGTEAPGANVLTF
NA,TRBJ1-2,TRBV4-1,TRBD1,TGCGCCAGCAGGCCGGTGCTCAGGGGGGCGAACTATGGCTACACCTTC,CASRPVLRGANYGYTF
NA,TRBJ1-2,TRBV7-9,NA,TGTGCCAGCAGCTTAGCGCACAGCGACTATGGCTACACCTTC,CASSLAHSDYGYTF